These 17 T cell receptor beta chains originate from one sample sequenced in a study of blood T cell repertoires in COVID-19. TCRdb's table, derived via immunoSEQ multiplex PCR, lists solely in-frame clones and lacks some. The sample contains more than 250,000 clones, 86% of which appear only once. Input material: PBMCs or T cells enriched from blood (not recorded which). These receptors came from a woman in her late teens or twenties who had recovered from COVID-19.

The V and J genes are TRBV19 and TRBJ2-1; D is ambiguous. The CDR3 covers 17 residues. Germline V gene sequence: CDR1 LNHDA, CDR2 SQIVND (reference sequence). Deletions cut 4 bases from V and 0 bases from J, with 16 bases between. Here the CDR3 DNA reads TGTGCCAGTAGTAAGTCCAGCGTTAGAAGCTCCTACAATGAGCAGTTCTTC. It yields the protein CASSKSSVRSSYNEQFF.

This chain links TRBV5-4 with TRBJ2-5; D may be TRBD2 (6 bases). V lost 0 bases, J lost 5 bases, and 8 bases lay in between. Per the germline V gene, CDR1 is SGHNT and CDR2 is YYREEE (reference sequence). The CDR3 consists of 13 residues. The CDR3, as DNA: TGTGCCAGCAGCTTGGGACTAGTGGAGACCCAGTACTTC. Amino acids: CASSLGLVETQYF.

The chain links TRBV2 to TRBJ1-2; tentative D call: TRBD1 (6 bases). There are 13 residues in the CDR3. V was shortened by 1 base and J by 7 bases, with 10 bases between the two germline ends. Per the germline V gene, CDR1 is SNHLY and CDR2 is FYNNEI. The CDR3 reads CASSEGRGGGYTF. The DNA for the CDR3 is TGTGCCAGCAGTGAAGGTCGAGGGGGTGGCTACACCTTC.

The CDR3 sequence: CASSPRLAGSSYNEQFF. The CDR3 region has the DNA TGTGCCAGCTCACCGCGGCTAGCGGGAAGCTCCTACAATGAGCAGTTCTTC. This chain uses TRBV18 with TRBJ2-1; 9 nucleotides agree with TRBD2. V trimming: 3 bases; J trimming: 0 bases; junction bases outside the gene matches: 6. The CDR3 contains 17 residues. CDR1 KGHSH and CDR2 LQKENI come from the germline V gene.

V gene TRBV19 combines with J gene TRBJ1-1, with TRBD1 matching over 8 bases. CDR1 LNHDA and CDR2 SQIVND come from the germline V gene (reference sequence). The CDR3 spans 13 residues. The V segment lost 5 bases and the J segment 5 bases; nucleotides outside the gene matches: 4. CDR3: CASSFTGGTEAFF. The CDR3 nucleotides read TGTGCCAGTAGTTTCACAGGGGGAACTGAAGCTTTCTTT.

In this sample, this clone turned up once. The chain carries TRBV6-1 and TRBJ2-5; 11 bases line up with TRBD2. The CDR3 consists of 16 residues. V lost 2 bases, J lost 5 bases, and 7 bases stayed unmatched. Germline CDR1 and CDR2: MNHNS and SASEGT. The chain's CDR3 is CASSELAGGRQETQYF. In DNA form, the CDR3 reads TGTGCCAGCAGTGAACTAGCGGGGGGCCGGCAGGAGACCCAGTACTTC.

This clone has at least ten counts. The chain links TRBV4-1 to TRBJ1-2; TRBD1 matches at 7 bases. With V trimmed by 1 base and J by 8 bases, 13 bases remained unmatched. The germline V gene has CDR1 MGHRA and CDR2 YSYEKL. The CDR3 consists of 16 residues. The CDR3 loop is CASSQVGQGGRRGYTF. In DNA form, the CDR3 reads TGCGCCAGCAGCCAAGTAGGGCAGGGGGGCCGTCGAGGCTACACCTTC.

The rearrangement links TRBV30 to TRBJ1-5; maybe TRBD1 (5 bases). Germline CDR1 is GTSNPN and CDR2 is SVGIG (reference sequence). The CDR3 runs to 15 residues. The ends were cut back, 2 bases at V and 5 bases at J, with 16 bases in the middle. Here the CDR3 DNA reads TGTGCCTGGAGTCACGGGGGGAGTGGCGATCAGCCCCAGCATTTT. This gives the protein CAWSHGGSGDQPQHF.

The chain carries TRBV2 and TRBJ2-7; tentatively, D is TRBD1 (7 bases). V was trimmed by 9 bases and J by 7 bases, leaving 13 bases between them. CDR1 and CDR2 (germline): SNHLY, FYNNEI. The CDR3 totals 11 residues. For the CDR3, the DNA is TGTGCCAGTGGACAGGAGGGGGAGCAGTACTTC. Encoded protein: CASGQEGEQYF.

The V gene is TRBV27, the J gene TRBJ1-2; TRBD1 is a possible D gene (6 bases). CDR3 length equals 14 residues. The germline V and J ends were trimmed by 6 bases and 1 base, with 12 bases remaining between them. Looked up from germline, CDR1 is MNHEY and CDR2 is SMNVEV (reference sequence). The DNA for the CDR3 is TGTGCCAGCAGGATGACAGGAAATAACTATGGCTACACCTTC. Its protein is CASRMTGNNYGYTF.

The chain has TRBV3-1 (or the pseudogene TRBV3-2) and TRBJ2-5, with 7 bases matching TRBD1. From germline, CDR1 is LGHDT and CDR2 YNNKEL (reference sequence). J gave up 4 bases and V 5 bases, and 10 bases lay outside the gene matches. This CDR3 is built from 15 residues. The CDR3 reads CASSSRGTAAETQYF. The CDR3 DNA follows: TGTGCCAGCAGCTCTAGAGGGACAGCAGCAGAGACCCAGTACTTC.

The chain recombines TRBV5-1 with TRBJ1-1; the D is unclear. V was pared by 4 bases and J by 1 base, with 8 bases between. This CDR3 spans 13 amino acids. Germline V lookup: CDR1 SGHRS, CDR2 YFSETQ. The CDR3 coding sequence is TGCGCCAGCAGCCGGGGTAAGAACACTGAAGCTTTCTTT. Translating it yields CASSRGKNTEAFF.

J is TRBJ1-1 and V is TRBV10-2; 9 bases map to TRBD1. This CDR3 is built from 17 residues. With V trimmed by 6 bases and J by 1 base, 12 bases remained unmatched. Germline CDR1 is WSHSY and CDR2 is SAAADI. The chain's CDR3 is CASRLLGQGYSNTEAFF. The DNA for the CDR3 is TGCGCCAGCAGACTATTGGGACAGGGATATTCGAACACTGAAGCTTTCTTT.

J is TRBJ2-7 and V is TRBV7-9; a possible D gene is TRBD1 (5 bases). Trimming took 3 bases from V and 6 from J, leaving 12 bases between them. The germline V gene encodes CDR1 SEHNR and CDR2 FQNEAQ (reference sequence). The CDR3 runs to 13 residues. CDR3 residues: CASSFDWGFEQYF. The CDR3 bases are TGTGCCAGCAGCTTCGACTGGGGCTTCGAGCAGTACTTC. The complete variable domain, with remaining parts taken from reference TRBV7-9 and TRBJ2-7, reads DTGVSQNPRHKITKRGQNVTFRCDPISEHNRLYWYRQTLGQGPEFLTYFQNEAQLEKSRLLSDRFSAERPKGSFSTLEIQRTEQGDSAMYLCASSFDWGFEQYFGPGTRLTVT.

The chain has TRBV4-1 and TRBJ2-3; the D gene is possibly TRBD1 (5 bases). Trimming left V 5 bases short and J 5 bases short, with 17 bases between. Germline CDR1 reads MGHRA; CDR2 reads YSYEKL. This CDR3 is built from 15 residues. The CDR3 region is CASSSFHNRIDTQYF. The CDR3 DNA reads TGCGCCAGCAGCTCCTTTCATAACAGGATAGATACGCAGTATTTT.

This chain links TRBV15 with TRBJ2-5; D remains ambiguous. There are 14 residues in the CDR3. Trimming pared 1 base from V and 5 bases from J, leaving 11 bases between. Germline loops: CDR1 LNHNV, CDR2 YYDKDF (reference sequence). Here the CDR3 DNA reads TGTGCCACCAGCAGAGGGGTGGTGCGGGAGACCCAGTACTTC. Its translation: CATSRGVVRETQYF.

As for this clone: A read error may account for a junction end that differs from germline. The chain has TRBV11-2 and TRBJ2-5; 15 nucleotides agree with TRBD2. The germline CDR1 and CDR2 sequences are SGHAT and FQNNGV. The CDR3 sequence is 17 residues long. The CDR3 DNA reads as TGTGCCAGCAGCCAAGGACTAGCGGGAGGGCCTCAAGGGACCCAGTACTTC. It codes for CASSQGLAGGPQGTQYF. Using reference TRBV11-2 and TRBJ2-5 for the parts outside the CDR3, the full variable domain is EAGVAQSPRYKIIEKRQSVAFWCNPISGHATLYWYQQILGQGPKLLIQFQNNGVVDDSQLPKDRFSAERLKGVDSTLKIQPAKLEDSAVYLCASSQGLAGGPQGTQYFGPGTRLLVL.